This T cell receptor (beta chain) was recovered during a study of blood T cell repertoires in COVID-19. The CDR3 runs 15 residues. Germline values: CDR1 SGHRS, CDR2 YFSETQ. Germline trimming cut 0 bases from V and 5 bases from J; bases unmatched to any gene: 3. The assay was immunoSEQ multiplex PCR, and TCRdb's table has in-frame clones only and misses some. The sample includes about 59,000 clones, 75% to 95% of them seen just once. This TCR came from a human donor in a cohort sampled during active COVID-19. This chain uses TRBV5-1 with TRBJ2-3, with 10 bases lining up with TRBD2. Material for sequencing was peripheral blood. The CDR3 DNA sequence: TGCGCCAGCAGCTTGGTTCTAGCGGGGGAAGATACGCAGTATTTT. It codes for CASSLVLAGEDTQYF.